Listed here are 27 T cell receptor beta chains from one sample, sequenced in a study of blood T cell repertoires in COVID-19. Assay: immunoSEQ multiplex PCR; the TCRdb copy retains only in-frame clones and omits some. The sample shows about 200,000 clones, around 80% of them seen only once. Material for sequencing was peripheral blood. These receptors came from a man in his fifties with active or convalescent COVID-19.

This chain connects TRBV19 to TRBJ1-5; D gene uncertain. Germline V gene sequence: CDR1 LNHDA, CDR2 SQIVND (reference sequence). CDR3 length equals 13 residues. Trimming pared 7 bases from V and 2 bases from J, leaving 9 bases between. CDR3 sequence reads: CASNGGGNQPQHF. In DNA, the CDR3 is TGTGCCAGTAACGGAGGTGGCAATCAGCCCCAGCATTTT. Based on the CDR3 plus reference TRBV19 and TRBJ1-5, the full variable domain is DGGITQSPKYLFRKEGQNVTLSCEQNLNHDAMYWYRQDPGQGLRLIYYSQIVNDFQKGDIAEGYSVSREKKESFPLTVTSAQKNPTAFYLCASNGGGNQPQHFGDGTRLSIL.

This clone occurred a few times. The junction shows a germline mismatch at one end, possibly a read error. J is TRBJ1-4 and V is TRBV12-3 or TRBV12-4; D remains unclear. The CDR3 is 12 residues long. In DNA form, the CDR3 reads TGTGCCAGCAGTTTAGCCCCGCGCGAAGTCATTTTT. As protein: CASSLAPREVIF.

V is TRBV4-1 and J is TRBJ2-4; D might be TRBD2 (6 bases). The CDR3 is 16 residues long. The V gene lost 0 bases and the J gene lost 3 bases, with 12 bases spanning the gap. Germline V gene data show CDR1 as MGHRA and CDR2 as YSYEKL. CDR3 region: CASSQEEGGGKNIQYF. CDR3 nucleotides: TGCGCCAGCAGCCAAGAGGAGGGTGGAGGCAAAAACATTCAGTACTTC.

CDR3 bases: TGTGCCAGTAGTATAGCCGGGACAGGGGGCTATGGCTACACCTTC. This gives the protein CASSIAGTGGYGYTF. The J gene is TRBJ1-2, the V gene TRBV19, with 11 bases lining up with TRBD1. CDR1 is LNHDA, CDR2 SQIVND, per germline (reference sequence). The junction had 2 bases not matched to a gene; V was cut back by 1 base and J by 4 bases. The CDR3 length is 15 residues.

The CDR3 sequence: CASSLVQGAGYTF. The CDR3 nucleotides are TGCGCCAGCAGCTTGGTGCAGGGCGCTGGCTACACCTTC. The chain recombines TRBV5-1 with TRBJ1-2; D possibly corresponds to TRBD1 (5 bases). The CDR3 length is 13 residues. Trimming pared 0 bases from V and 7 bases from J, leaving 10 bases between. The germline CDR1 and CDR2 sequences are SGHRS and YFSETQ.

The J gene is TRBJ2-5, the V gene TRBV6-2 or TRBV6-3; no clear D gene. Germline V gene sequence: CDR1 MNHEY, CDR2 SVGEGT. This CDR3 has 14 amino acids. Deletions cut 6 bases from V and 5 bases from J, with 16 bases between. The CDR3 DNA is TGTGCCAGCAGCCCTTTGTCGAGGCTGGAGACCCAGTACTTC. This encodes CASSPLSRLETQYF.

The rearrangement links TRBV6-2 or TRBV6-3 to TRBJ2-1, with 9 bases identical to TRBD2. The CDR3 has 15 amino acids. J lost 6 bases, V lost 2 bases, and 5 bases had no gene match. Per germline, CDR1 MNHEY and CDR2 SVGEGT. CDR3 bases: TGTGCCAGCAGTTACGAGCTAGCGGGGTTCAATGAGCAGTTCTTC. This sequence encodes CASSYELAGFNEQFF.

This chain links TRBV6-2 or TRBV6-3 with TRBJ2-7; 7 bases line up with TRBD1. The CDR3 is made up of 13 amino acids. Germline V gene lookup returns CDR1 MNHEY and CDR2 SVGEGT. Trimming removed 6 bases from V and 4 bases from J; junction bases left unmatched: 6. The CDR3 region is CASSLGTVYEQYF. CDR3 nucleotide sequence: TGTGCCAGCAGCCTCGGGACAGTTTACGAGCAGTACTTC.

This clone showed up just once. The gene calls are TRBV30 and TRBJ1-2; 7 nucleotides line up with TRBD1. V gave up 1 base and J gave up 7 bases; unmatched junction bases: 6. Germline V gene lookup returns CDR1 GTSNPN and CDR2 SVGIG (reference sequence). The CDR3 has 13 residues. The CDR3 bases are TGTGCCTGGAGTGCTCCCGACAGGGCTGGCTACACCTTC. Amino acid sequence: CAWSAPDRAGYTF.

This chain joins TRBV19 and TRBJ2-7, with TRBD1 matching 7 bases. The trim removed 7 bases at V and 2 bases at J, leaving 14 bases unmatched. Germline V gene data show CDR1 as LNHDA and CDR2 as SQIVND (reference sequence). This CDR3 has 16 amino acids. Here the CDR3 DNA reads TGTGCCAGTAAATACAAGATTCGGGACAGAGCCTACGAGCAGTACGTC. Residues: CASKYKIRDRAYEQYV.

The chain employs TRBV4-3 and TRBJ1-6; D perhaps matches TRBD1 (5 bases). The germline V and J ends were trimmed by 6 bases and 8 bases, with 11 bases remaining between them. The CDR3 has 13 residues. Germline loops: CDR1 LGHNA, CDR2 YSLEER. The CDR3, as DNA: TGCGCCAGCAGTCGACAGTACGATTCACCCCTCCACTTT. It codes for CASSRQYDSPLHF.

The chain employs TRBV21-1 and TRBJ1-2; the table assigns TRBD1, which was not confirmed against the DNA. TRBV21-1 is marked as a pseudogene. This CDR3 region has 18 residues. The CDR3 region has the DNA TGTGCCAGCAGCGCCCGGCTGACAGGGCTCCCAGGGGCCTATGGCTACACCTTC. Its translation is CASSARLTGLPGAYGYTF.

The V and J genes are TRBV27 and TRBJ1-6; 8 nucleotides match TRBD1. CDR3 length equals 16 residues. The V gene end was trimmed by 3 bases and the J gene end by 1 base; junction bases not matched to a gene: 2. CDR1 and CDR2 from the germline V gene are MNHEY and SMNVEV (reference sequence). CDR3 loop: CASSLDRASYNSPLHF. The DNA for the CDR3 is TGTGCCAGCAGTTTGGACAGGGCATCCTATAATTCACCCCTCCACTTT.

The gene calls are TRBV4-3 and TRBJ2-2, with D perhaps TRBD1 (6 bases). Germline V CDR1 and CDR2: LGHNA, YSLEER. The V and J ends lost 3 bases and 6 bases respectively, with 14 bases between them. The CDR3 totals 15 residues. The CDR3 here is CASSQGAVSAGELFF. The CDR3 coding sequence is TGCGCCAGCAGCCAGGGGGCGGTTTCGGCCGGGGAGCTGTTTTTT.

This clone was found a few times. The genes are TRBV5-1 and TRBJ2-2; maybe TRBD1 (5 bases). Germline V lookup: CDR1 SGHRS, CDR2 YFSETQ. V dropped 5 bases and J dropped 2 bases, with 10 bases sitting between them. The CDR3 contains 14 residues. The CDR3 nucleotides read TGCGCCAGCAGGTGGCAGGGAAACACCGGGGAGCTGTTTTTT. As protein: CASRWQGNTGELFF.

J is TRBJ2-3 and V is TRBV7-2; TRBD2 matches 8 bases. CDR3 length: 15 amino acids. Germline V gene data show CDR1 as SGHTA and CDR2 as FQGNSA. J was trimmed by 1 base and V by 6 bases; bases with no gene match: 6. The CDR3 region is CASSPGLARTDTQYF. CDR3 nucleotides: TGTGCCAGCAGTCCAGGACTAGCCCGCACAGATACGCAGTATTTT.

The chain is built from TRBV13 and TRBJ2-3; 11 bases are shared with TRBD2. Germline CDR1 PRHDT, CDR2 FYEKMQ (reference sequence). CDR3 length equals 14 residues. J lost 3 bases, V lost 8 bases, and 4 bases had no gene match. The CDR3 DNA sequence: TGTGCCAGCTCGGTAGCGGGGGGGACAGATACGCAGTATTTT. This translates into CASSVAGGTDTQYF.

The chain employs TRBV24-1 and TRBJ1-3; D remains ambiguous. This CDR3 has 15 residues. Germline V lookup: CDR1 KGHDR, CDR2 SFDVKD. Trimming removed 12 bases at V and 2 bases at J, with 19 bases between. The CDR3 is CASSEEWSAGNTIYF. The CDR3 nucleotides read TGTGCCTCCTCCGAGGAGTGGTCAGCTGGAAACACCATATATTTT.

This clone was counted only a few times. At one end the junction does not follow the germline gene, possibly because of a read error. This sequence joins TRBV7-8 and TRBJ2-5, with 8 bases aligning to TRBD1. The CDR3 is 15 amino acids. Per germline, CDR1 SGHVS and CDR2 FQNEAQ. This CDR3 is CASSFRQGLQETQYF. The CDR3 DNA sequence: TGTGCCAGCAGCTTCCGACAGGGGCTTCAAGAAACCCAGTACTTC.

The chain uses TRBV6-5 and TRBJ1-5; D is perhaps TRBD1 (6 bases). Germline V lookup: CDR1 MNHEY, CDR2 SVGAGI. Trimming shortened V by 7 bases and J by 6 bases, and 19 bases separated the two germline ends. The CDR3 runs 15 residues. CDR3 sequence: CASNTSGGQSQPQHF. CDR3 sequence (DNA): TGTGCCAGCAACACTTCGGGGGGGCAAAGTCAGCCCCAGCATTTT.

The rearrangement uses TRBV11-2 and TRBJ2-3; possibly TRBD2 for D (5 bases). Germline CDR1 reads SGHAT; CDR2 reads FQNNGV. This CDR3 is built from 11 residues. The V end was cut by 8 bases, the J end by 14 bases, with 17 bases between. CDR3 protein: CASLDGGEGYF. CDR3 nucleotides: TGTGCCAGCTTAGATGGAGGAGAGGGGTATTTT.

In its sample, this clone was seen a few times. The chain has TRBV27 and TRBJ1-2; 11 bases align to TRBD1. Trimming cost V 6 bases and J 6 bases; bases outside gene matches: 3. CDR1 is MNHEY and CDR2 is SMNVEV in the germline V gene (reference sequence). The CDR3 totals 13 residues. In nucleotides, the CDR3 is TGTGCCAGCAGCCCGGGACAGGGGGATGGCTACACCTTC. This sequence encodes CASSPGQGDGYTF.

The genes are TRBV18 and TRBJ2-7; TRBD1 agrees at 7 bases. The CDR3 consists of 12 residues. Germline-derived CDR1 and CDR2 are KGHSH and LQKENI. V lost 1 base, J lost 6 bases, and 0 bases stayed unmatched. The CDR3 coding sequence is TGTGCCAGCTCACCACAGGGGGCCGAGCAGTACTTC. Its translation: CASSPQGAEQYF.

V is TRBV11-3 and J is TRBJ2-3, with D possibly matching TRBD1 (6 bases). V lost 4 bases and J lost 2, with 7 bases in between. There are 13 residues in the CDR3. Germline CDR1 SGHNT, CDR2 YENEEA. The CDR3 DNA follows: TGTGCCAGCAGCTGGGACACCACAGATACGCAGTATTTT. It codes for CASSWDTTDTQYF. Full variable domain (remainder filled in from reference TRBV11-3 and TRBJ2-3): EAGVVQSPRYKIIEKKQPVAFWCNPISGHNTLYWYLQNLGQGPELLIRYENEEAVDDSQLPKDRFSAERLKGVDSTLKIQPAELGDSAVYLCASSWDTTDTQYFGPGTRLTVL.

V is TRBV28 and J is TRBJ1-5; D might be TRBD1 (6 bases). The CDR3 has 15 residues. The germline gives CDR1 MDHEN, CDR2 SYDVKM. Trimming stripped 7 bases from V and 2 bases from J, with 15 bases between. CDR3 in amino acids: CASTAQGIGNQPQHF. CDR3 nucleotide sequence: TGTGCCAGCACCGCGCAGGGGATAGGCAATCAGCCCCAGCATTTT.

The sample holds a few counts of this clone. The chain combines TRBV19 with TRBJ2-1; TRBD2 agrees at 7 bases. This CDR3 is 14 amino acids long. V shed 7 bases, J shed 3 bases, and the junction held 6 bases outside the gene matches. The germline V gene encodes CDR1 LNHDA and CDR2 SQIVND (reference sequence). CDR3 sequence: CASNFGLVYNEQFF. CDR3 DNA sequence: TGTGCCAGTAACTTTGGACTAGTCTACAATGAGCAGTTCTTC.

The chain carries TRBV5-6 and TRBJ1-2; 10 bases agree with TRBD1. The trim removed 4 bases at V and 8 bases at J, leaving 5 bases unmatched. The CDR3 contains 13 residues. Germline CDR1 SGHDT, CDR2 YYEEEE. For the CDR3, the DNA is TGTGCCAGCAGCACGGGACAGGGGAACGGCTACACCTTC. Its translation is CASSTGQGNGYTF. The whole variable domain, filled in from reference TRBV5-6 and TRBJ1-2, reads DAGVTQSPTHLIKTRGQQVTLRCSPKSGHDTVSWYQQALGQGPQFIFQYYEEEERQRGNFPDRFSGHQFPNYSSELNVNALLLGDSALYLCASSTGQGNGYTFGSGTRLTVV.